These 11 T cell receptor beta chains were all obtained from the same sample, sequenced in a study of CD8 T cells in Susac syndrome. Roughly 0.5 to 1 ug RNA was reverse transcribed with random hexamers. TCRdb fed the immunoSEQ multiplex PCR reads into MiXCR, producing one record per CDR3 protein. Of roughly 160,000 distinct CDR3 sequences in the sample, about 95% were seen once. The source material was CD4+ T cells from PBMCs. The receptors come from a human donor in good health.

J is TRBJ2-7 and V is TRBV7-9, with D perhaps being TRBD1 or TRBD2 (6 bases each). The V and J ends lost 1 base and 2 bases respectively, with 9 bases between them. Germline V gene data show CDR1 as SEHNR and CDR2 as FQNEAQ (reference sequence). The CDR3 has 14 amino acids. Written as DNA, the CDR3 is TGTGCCAGCAGCTTAGACGGGGGCCCCTACGAGCAGTACTTC. Encoded protein: CASSLDGGPYEQYF. The whole variable domain, filled in from reference TRBV7-9 and TRBJ2-7, reads DTGVSQNPRHKITKRGQNVTFRCDPISEHNRLYWYRQTLGQGPEFLTYFQNEAQLEKSRLLSDRFSAERPKGSFSTLEIQRTEQGDSAMYLCASSLDGGPYEQYFGPGTRLTVT.

This clonotype was picked up one time. J is TRBJ2-7 and V is TRBV28, with TRBD2 matching over 7 bases. V lost 7 bases to trimming and J lost 1 base; unmatched junction nucleotides: 10. Germline CDR1 is MDHEN and CDR2 is SYDVKM. This CDR3 contains 15 residues. The CDR3, as DNA: TGTGCCAGCAAGGGTTCCGGGGGAGGGTCCTACGAGCAGTACTTC. Translated, it gives CASKGSGGGSYEQYF. Using reference TRBV28 and TRBJ2-7 for the parts outside the CDR3, the full variable domain is DVKVTQSSRYLVKRTGEKVFLECVQDMDHENMFWYRQDPGLGLRLIYFSYDVKMKEKGDIPEGYSVSREKKERFSLILESASTNQTSMYLCASKGSGGGSYEQYFGPGTRLTVT.

The chain recombines TRBV12-2 with TRBJ2-7. TRBV12-2 is a documented pseudogene. The CDR3 sequence is 14 residues long. The CDR3 DNA follows: TGTGCAAGTCGCACCCACGCGTTAACGTACGAGCAGTACTTC. Its protein is CASRTHALTYEQYF.

The chain has TRBV30 and TRBJ2-3; D is unclear. Per the germline V gene, CDR1 is GTSNPN and CDR2 is SVGIG (reference sequence). The CDR3 runs to 15 residues. Deletions cut 2 bases from V and 2 bases from J, with 14 bases between. In DNA form, the CDR3 reads TGTGCCTGGAGTCGGCTAGGGATCAACACAGATACGCAGTATTTT. Translation gives CAWSRLGINTDTQYF.

CDR3 protein: CASSQVTGHISYEQYF. CDR3 sequence (DNA): TGTGCCAGCAGCCAAGTGACTGGACATATATCCTACGAGCAGTACTTC. V and J are TRBV3-1 and TRBJ2-7; maybe TRBD1 (5 bases). The CDR3 totals 16 residues. Germline values: CDR1 LGHDT, CDR2 YNNKEL (reference sequence). V was cut by 1 base and J by 1 base, with 14 bases left in between.

The J gene is TRBJ1-6, the V gene TRBV27; tentatively, D is TRBD1 (5 bases). CDR1 is MNHEY, CDR2 SMNVEV, per germline (reference sequence). V lost 2 bases to trimming and J lost 9 bases, with 11 bases between them. The CDR3 has 14 amino acids. The CDR3 is CASSLGHGASPLHF. Written as DNA, the CDR3 is TGTGCCAGCAGTTTAGGGCATGGGGCTTCACCCCTCCACTTT.

This clonotype came up a few times. V gene TRBV18 combines with J gene TRBJ1-5; 8 nucleotides align to TRBD1. From germline, CDR1 is KGHSH and CDR2 LQKENI. This CDR3 is 14 amino acids long. The V gene end was trimmed by 3 bases and the J gene end by 2 bases; junction bases not matched to a gene: 0. The CDR3 protein is CASSPGQGNQPQHF. In DNA form, the CDR3 reads TGTGCCAGCTCACCGGGACAGGGCAATCAGCCCCAGCATTTT.

The chain recombines TRBV20-1 with TRBJ1-5; the match to TRBD1 covers 8 bases. V dropped 4 bases and J dropped 2; count of bases not matched to a gene: 4. The germline V gene encodes CDR1 DFQATT and CDR2 SNEGSKA (reference sequence). The length of the CDR3 is 14 residues. CDR3 sequence reads: CSAITGGGNQPQHF. The CDR3, as DNA: TGCAGTGCTATAACAGGGGGGGGCAATCAGCCCCAGCATTTT.

J is TRBJ2-3 and V is TRBV3-1; D is uncertain. Trimming shortened V by 0 bases and J by 4 bases, and 14 bases separated the two germline ends. The CDR3 is 16 residues long. CDR1 and CDR2 (germline): LGHDT, YNNKEL (reference sequence). The CDR3 is CASSQDPLVNSDTQYF. CDR3 coding DNA: TGTGCCAGCAGCCAAGATCCCCTAGTCAACTCAGATACGCAGTATTTT.

This clonotype was recorded a few times. The chain uses TRBV5-1 and TRBJ2-1; 8 nucleotides align to TRBD2. The CDR3 runs 13 residues. The junction had 3 bases not matched to a gene; V was cut back by 3 bases and J by 7 bases. Germline loops: CDR1 SGHRS, CDR2 YFSETQ. In nucleotides, the CDR3 is TGCGCCAGCAGCTCGGGACTAGTTAATGAGCAGTTCTTC. This codes for CASSSGLVNEQFF.

The genes are TRBV2 and TRBJ2-4; weak D call: TRBD2 (6 bases). Germline assignment: CDR1 SNHLY and CDR2 FYNNEI. The CDR3 is 15 amino acids. The V gene lost 5 bases and the J gene lost 2 bases, with 13 bases spanning the gap. Here the CDR3 DNA reads TGTGCCAGCAGTCCCGGGGGTAGATCCAAAAACATTCAGTACTTC. This encodes CASSPGGRSKNIQYF. Filled out from reference TRBV2 and TRBJ2-4, the complete variable domain reads EPEVTQTPSHQVTQMGQEVILRCVPISNHLYFYWYRQILGQKVEFLVSFYNNEISEKSEIFDDQFSVERPDGSNFTLKIRSTKLEDSAMYFCASSPGGRSKNIQYFGAGTRLSVL.